These T cell receptor beta chains were read from a single sample in a study of human T cells and chemical hapten exposure. Each CDR3 protein is one row after TCRdb ran MiXCR on the RACE reads. The sample holds 80,000 to 100,000 distinct CDR3 sequences, 9.5% to 15% seen once. This sample comprised whole blood, obtained in connection with sensitization to the hapten diphenylcyclopropenone (DPC). The receptors originated from a woman aged 40 to 50 with alopecia areata. Some clones in this sample may be carry-over from other donors' samples. Each CDR3 is given with its conserved first and last residue. D genes are given only for firm matches. Not every row has a clone size; where given, it reads once, few, many or a size class.

TRBV6-2/TRBV6-3	many	TRBD1	TRBJ2-7	CASSSNRGEQYF	TGTGCCAGCAGCAGCAACAGGGGCGAGCAGTACTTC
TRBV28	many	TRBD1	TRBJ2-5	CASSGTGGYQETQYF	TGTGCCAGCAGTGGGACAGGGGGGTACCAAGAGACCCAGTACTTC
TRBV28	medium-sized	NA	TRBJ1-5	CASRGDQPQHF	TGTGCCAGCAGGGGTGATCAGCCCCAGCATTTT
TRBV7-2	NA	NA	TRBJ2-3	CASSLVDGSTDTQYF	TGTGCCAGCAGCTTAGTTGACGGGAGTACAGATACGCAGTATTTT
TRBV7-3	NA	NA	TRBJ2-5	CASSAGFQETQYF	TGTGCCAGCAGCGCGGGATTTCAAGAGACCCAGTACTTC
TRBV7-9	NA	NA	TRBJ2-5	CASSNQETQYF	TGTGCCAGCAGCAATCAAGAGACCCAGTACTTC
TRBV28	NA	NA	TRBJ1-1	CASSPPRIGVDAFF	TGTGCCAGCAGTCCCCCCCGAATCGGGGTCGACGCTTTCTTT
TRBV29-1	few	NA	TRBJ2-1	CSFSRRFYNEQFF	TGCAGCTTCAGTCGGAGGTTCTACAATGAGCAGTTCTTC
TRBV12-3/TRBV12-4	many	NA	TRBJ2-5	CASRKGEAETQYF	TGTGCCAGCAGAAAGGGGGAGGCAGAGACCCAGTACTTC
TRBV4-2	few	NA	TRBJ2-7	CASSPSDGRGEQYF	TGTGCCAGCAGCCCCTCGGACGGGAGAGGCGAGCAGTACTTC
TRBV27	many	NA	TRBJ2-3	CASSLLVGRTDTQYF	TGTGCCAGCAGTTTATTAGTGGGGCGCACAGATACGCAGTATTTT
TRBV7-9	NA	NA	TRBJ1-2	CASSSDPSYGYTF	TGTGCCAGCAGCTCCGATCCGAGCTATGGCTACACCTTC
TRBV7-2	few	TRBD1	TRBJ2-7	CASSSDRGGEQYF	TGTGCCAGCAGCTCCGACAGGGGTGGCGAGCAGTACTTC
TRBV12-3/TRBV12-4	NA	NA	TRBJ2-1	CASGWRDSYNEQFF	TGTGCCAGCGGATGGCGGGACAGCTACAATGAGCAGTTCTTC
TRBV14	NA	NA	TRBJ2-7	CASSFWGVEYEQYF	TGTGCCAGCAGCTTCTGGGGGGTAGAGTACGAGCAGTACTTC
TRBV3-1	few	TRBD1	TRBJ1-2	CASSQETGNGYTF	TGTGCCAGCAGCCAAGAGACAGGGAATGGCTACACCTTC
TRBV28	NA	NA	TRBJ2-2	CASRDSLTGELFF	TGTGCCAGCAGGGACTCTCTCACCGGGGAGCTGTTTTTT
TRBV7-6	NA	NA	TRBJ2-1	CASSLDGRSYNEQFF	TGTGCCAGCAGCTTGGACGGACGCTCCTACAATGAGCAGTTCTTC
TRBV7-2	few	NA	TRBJ2-2	CASSLATTGELFF	TGTGCCAGCAGCTTGGCGACAACCGGGGAGCTGTTTTTT
TRBV5-1	NA	TRBD1	TRBJ2-3	CASSQDRGWDTQYF	TGCGCCAGCAGCCAGGACAGGGGCTGGGATACGCAGTATTTT
TRBV29-1	NA	NA	TRBJ2-5	CSVGGHLMETQYF	TGCAGCGTTGGCGGACACCTGATGGAGACCCAGTACTTC
TRBV6-1	NA	TRBD2	TRBJ2-7	CASSGIAGGPYEQYF	TGTGCCAGCAGTGGAATAGCGGGAGGGCCGTACGAGCAGTACTTC
TRBV5-1	few	NA	TRBJ2-1	CASSSRWGVHEQFF	TGCGCCAGCAGCTCCCGATGGGGGGTACATGAGCAGTTCTTC
TRBV10-3	NA	NA	TRBJ2-7	CAISEGVTSQFGVYEQYF	TGTGCCATCAGTGAAGGTGTTACTAGTCAGTTCGGGGTCTACGAGCAGTACTTC
TRBV5-5	NA	NA	TRBJ1-1	CASTTLHGYMAEAFF	TGTGCCAGCACCACCTTACATGGGTATATGGCTGAAGCTTTCTTT
TRBV30	few	TRBD2	TRBJ2-7	CAWTSGTREQYF	TGTGCCTGGACTAGCGGGACGAGGGAGCAGTACTTC
TRBV12-3/TRBV12-4	NA	NA	TRBJ2-3	CASRFQGTDTQYF	TGTGCCAGCAGATTTCAGGGGACAGATACGCAGTATTTT
TRBV9	few	TRBD2	TRBJ2-1	CASSVAPAGSSYNEQFF	TGTGCCAGCAGCGTAGCCCCAGCGGGGAGCTCCTACAATGAGCAGTTCTTC
TRBV7-9	few	NA	TRBJ2-5	CASSLISETQYF	TGTGCCAGCAGCTTAATATCGGAGACCCAGTACTTC
TRBV4-1	NA	NA	TRBJ1-5	CASSAQVGQPQHF	TGCGCCAGCAGCGCACAGGTCGGACAGCCCCAGCATTTT
TRBV6-1	NA	NA	TRBJ1-6	CASSESTYNSPLHF	TGTGCCAGCAGTGAATCCACGTATAATTCACCCCTCCACTTT
TRBV6-4	NA	TRBD2	TRBJ2-1	CASSDSWGGYNEQFF	TGTGCCAGCAGTGACTCGTGGGGAGGGTACAATGAGCAGTTCTTC
TRBV20-1	many	NA	TRBJ2-3	CSARIRSTDTQYF	TGCAGTGCTAGAATCAGGTCCACAGATACGCAGTATTTT
TRBV7-2	NA	TRBD1	TRBJ1-4	CASSRQPTGGTNEKLFF	TGTGCCAGCAGCCGACAGCCTACAGGGGGGACTAATGAAAAACTGTTTTTT
TRBV5-6	NA	NA	TRBJ2-7	CASSFGPGTYEQYF	TGTGCCAGCAGCTTTGGACCCGGCACCTACGAGCAGTACTTC
TRBV2	many	NA	TRBJ2-7	CASSWQKGIYF	TGTGCCAGCAGTTGGCAGAAAGGAATTTACTTC
TRBV20-1	few	NA	TRBJ1-5	CSARVPEYNQPQHF	TGCAGTGCTAGAGTGCCCGAATACAATCAGCCCCAGCATTTT
TRBV4-3	few	NA	TRBJ2-1	CASSQDRFPGGIHNEQFF	TGCGCCAGCAGCCAAGATAGGTTTCCGGGCGGGATTCACAATGAGCAGTTCTTC
TRBV12-3/TRBV12-4	few	NA	TRBJ2-3	CASSGLSGGTDTQYF	TGTGCCAGCAGTGGCTTATCGGGGGGCACAGATACGCAGTATTTT
TRBV11-3	few	TRBD1	TRBJ2-3	CASSSFGQGADTQYF	TGTGCCAGCAGCTCCTTCGGACAGGGCGCGGATACGCAGTATTTT
TRBV7-9	many	NA	TRBJ2-5	CASSPSGTGPRFVETQYF	TGTGCCAGCAGCCCGAGTGGGACGGGGCCCCGGTTTGTGGAGACCCAGTACTTC
TRBV3-1	few	TRBD2	TRBJ2-7	CASSQGHSGSPSEQYF	TGTGCCAGCAGCCAAGGTCATAGCGGGAGCCCCAGCGAGCAGTACTTC
TRBV20-1	few	TRBD1	TRBJ2-3	CSASSTGQGAATQYF	TGCAGTGCTTCTTCAACGGGACAGGGGGCCGCTACGCAGTATTTT
TRBV7-7	NA	TRBD2	TRBJ2-2	CASSLLNSRLAGPNTGELFF	TGTGCTAGCAGCTTACTCAATTCGAGACTAGCGGGACCGAACACCGGGGAGCTGTTTTTT
TRBV5-4	few	NA	TRBJ1-4	CASSLGLYEKLFF	TGTGCCAGCAGCCTCGGCCTCTATGAAAAACTGTTTTTT
TRBV5-1	few	NA	TRBJ2-7	CASSTSYEQYF	TGCGCCAGCAGCACCTCCTACGAGCAGTACTTC
TRBV7-9	few	NA	TRBJ2-7	CASSLARDRDEQYF	TGTGCCAGCAGCTTAGCACGGGATCGGGACGAGCAGTACTTC
TRBV6-2/TRBV6-3	few	NA	TRBJ2-3	CASTGNMLDTQYF	TGTGCCAGCACTGGAAACATGCTAGATACGCAGTATTTT
TRBV6-2/TRBV6-3	NA	TRBD1	TRBJ1-1	CASTQAGGSTEAFF	TGTGCCAGCACACAGGCAGGGGGGAGCACTGAAGCTTTCTTT
TRBV6-2/TRBV6-3	NA	NA	TRBJ2-4	CASRNPTPEAKNIQYF	TGTGCCAGCAGAAATCCGACTCCGGAGGCCAAAAACATTCAGTACTTC
TRBV20-1	few	TRBD1	TRBJ2-7	CSARDPLRGNSYEQYF	TGCAGTGCTAGAGATCCTCTCAGGGGGAATTCCTACGAGCAGTACTTC
TRBV28	few	NA	TRBJ2-1	CASSSPSSYNEQFF	TGTGCCAGCAGTTCCCCAAGCTCCTACAATGAGCAGTTCTTC
TRBV7-2	NA	NA	TRBJ1-2	CASSLAETGSYGYTF	TGTGCCAGCAGCTTAGCGGAAACAGGAAGCTATGGCTACACCTTC
TRBV12-3/TRBV12-4	few	NA	TRBJ2-2	CASSRADTNTGELFF	TGTGCCAGCAGTCGAGCGGACACGAACACCGGGGAGCTGTTTTTT
TRBV4-1	NA	NA	TRBJ2-2	CASSRTLSGTLNTGELFF	TGCGCCAGCAGTCGTACCCTTAGCGGAACATTGAACACCGGGGAGCTGTTTTTT
TRBV4-3	few	TRBD1	TRBJ2-7	CASSQGQGLAAYEQYF	TGCGCCAGCAGCCAAGGACAGGGGCTCGCAGCCTACGAGCAGTACTTC
TRBV7-9	NA	NA	TRBJ2-7	CASIPLSGYEQYF	TGTGCCAGCATCCCCTTATCGGGGTACGAGCAGTACTTC
TRBV2	many	NA	TRBJ2-1	CASSGLFNEQFF	TGTGCCAGCAGTGGACTGTTCAATGAGCAGTTCTTC